This record covers a single T cell receptor (beta chain). These data originate in a study of blood T cell repertoires in COVID-19. Study-wide context: Sites in the United States, Italy and Spain provided acute and convalescent COVID-19 samples. Sources were T cells, B-cell-depleted T cells, or PBMCs; the material itself was cDNA or gDNA.

As handled by the study authors: The assay estimated nucleated cells by amplifying reference gene primers. Here immunoSEQ multiplex PCR was the method, and the copy in TCRdb shows in-frame clones only, minus some. That table gives V, J and clone size, and the DNA gave D and trimming. The sample holds some 46,000 clones; around 88% are singletons and the top ten take less than 7%. The clonotype was recovered from a woman older than 75 with acute or convalescent COVID-19. Sequenced material: peripheral blood.

CDR3 sequence reads: CASSQTGSGADTQYF. CDR3 bases: TGCGCCAGCAGCCAAACAGGGAGTGGAGCAGATACGCAGTATTTT. V and J are TRBV5-1 and TRBJ2-3, with D perhaps matching TRBD1 (6 bases). The CDR3 is made up of 15 amino acids. Germline assignment: CDR1 SGHRS and CDR2 YFSETQ. Trimming took 4 bases from V and 4 from J, leaving 16 bases between them.